This TCR beta chain is drawn from a study of blood T cell repertoires in COVID-19. Looking at the study overall: Sources were T cells, B-cell-depleted T cells, or PBMCs; the material itself was cDNA or gDNA.

Sequenced by immunoSEQ multiplex PCR; TCRdb stores in-frame clones only, minus some. The sample records roughly 180,000 clones, 75% to 90% being singletons. The cohort comprised adults aged 18 to 89 years residing in approximately 22 US areas. Each participant's cohort was designated according to participant-reported clinical history. Germline CDR1 KGHDR, CDR2 SFDVKD. V was pared by 4 bases and J by 5 bases, with 5 bases between. This CDR3 is built from 12 residues. J is TRBJ1-5 and V is TRBV24-1; no firm D call. The sequencing input was PBMCs or T cells enriched from blood (not recorded which). This clonotype was obtained from a woman in her fifties or sixties who had recovered from COVID-19. CDR3 DNA: TGTGCCACCAGTGACCCAGATCAGCCCCAGCATTTT. Amino acid sequence: CATSDPDQPQHF.